Below are 19 T cell receptor beta chains sequenced from a single sample in a study of neurological immune-mediated disorders. TCRdb processed the 5' RACE reads anew with MiXCR; each CDR3 protein has one entry. The sample holds some 60,000 distinct CDR3 sequences, around 3.4% seen once. What was sequenced was PBMCs. The receptors come from a woman younger than 45 with multiple sclerosis.

This clonotype has a count of ten or more. The chain joins TRBV27 to TRBJ1-1; possibly TRBD1 for D (6 bases). This CDR3 is built from 13 residues. V lost 7 bases, J lost 1 base, and 10 bases lay in between. CDR1 is MNHEY and CDR2 is SMNVEV in the germline V gene (reference sequence). CDR3 residues: CASKPDRNTEAFF. The CDR3 DNA sequence: TGTGCCAGCAAACCGGACAGGAACACTGAAGCTTTCTTT.

This clonotype was counted many times. This sequence joins TRBV5-1 and TRBJ2-1; 10 bases map to TRBD2. The CDR3 is 16 residues long. Germline CDR1 is SGHRS and CDR2 is YFSETQ. The trim removed 5 bases at V and 10 bases at J, leaving 15 bases unmatched. As DNA, the CDR3 is TGCGCCAGCAGACCCAGGGGGGATCGACTAGCGGGCGAGCAGTTCTTC. Residues: CASRPRGDRLAGEQFF. Full variable domain (outside the CDR3, taken from reference TRBV5-1 and TRBJ2-1): KAGVTQTPRYLIKTRGQQVTLSCSPISGHRSVSWYQQTPGQGLQFLFEYFSETQRNKGNFPGRFSGRQFSNSRSEMNVSTLELGDSALYLCASRPRGDRLAGEQFFGPGTRLTVL.

This clonotype was counted many times. The V and J genes are TRBV24-1 and TRBJ2-2; unclear D gene. This CDR3 is built from 13 residues. Germline V lookup: CDR1 KGHDR, CDR2 SFDVKD. V gave up 1 base and J gave up 6 bases, with 5 bases separating them. CDR3 protein: CATSDFRAGELFF. The CDR3 DNA reads as TGTGCCACCAGTGATTTTCGAGCCGGGGAGCTGTTTTTT.

This clonotype was observed many times. The chain carries TRBV7-8 and TRBJ2-5; 7 bases fit TRBD2. The CDR3 totals 15 residues. The V gene's germline CDR1 is SGHVS and CDR2 FQNEAQ. V lost 1 base and J lost 2; bases outside the gene matches: 4. CDR3 sequence: CASSLVLAKQETQYF. The CDR3 DNA reads TGTGCCAGCAGCTTAGTACTAGCGAAGCAAGAGACCCAGTACTTC. Full variable domain (remainder filled in from reference TRBV7-8 and TRBJ2-5): GAGVSQSPRYKVAKRGQDVALRCDPISGHVSLFWYQQALGQGPEFLTYFQNEAQLDKSGLPSDRFFAERPEGSVSTLKIQRTQQEDSAVYLCASSLVLAKQETQYFGPGTRLLVL.

Of note for this clonotype: A much larger clone lies one base from this, so it may be a read error. V and J are TRBV20-1 and TRBJ1-1; D is uncertain. The CDR3 sequence is 12 residues long. In germline, CDR1 is DFQATT, CDR2 SNEGSKA (reference sequence). The V end lost 6 bases, the J end lost 0 bases, and 8 bases lay between the germline ends. DNA for the CDR3: TGCAGTGCGCTAAATCTGAACACTGAAGCTTTCTTT. Translating gives CSALNLNTEAFF.

This clonotype has at least ten counts. The chain employs TRBV2 and TRBJ2-1; 11 bases map to TRBD1. Trimming at V came to 2 bases and at J to 6 bases, leaving 3 bases not matched to a gene. Germline V gene lookup returns CDR1 SNHLY and CDR2 FYNNEI. The CDR3 is 15 amino acids. CDR3: CASSETGTGGNEQFF. CDR3 nucleotides: TGTGCCAGCAGTGAAACCGGGACAGGGGGCAATGAGCAGTTCTTC.

The chain has TRBV20-1 and TRBJ2-7; D is unresolved. The germline V gene encodes CDR1 DFQATT and CDR2 SNEGSKA (reference sequence). There are 13 residues in the CDR3. Trimming stripped 4 bases from V and 2 bases from J, with 12 bases between. CDR3 sequence reads: CSAIPGGTYEQYF. The CDR3 DNA is TGCAGTGCTATTCCAGGCGGAACCTACGAGCAGTACTTC.

Note on this clonotype: A much larger clone lies one base from this, so it may be a read error. This chain uses TRBV5-1 with TRBJ1-1, with 9 bases matching TRBD1. Germline CDR1 SGHRS, CDR2 YFSETQ. The junction had 5 bases not matched to a gene; V was cut back by 4 bases and J by 4 bases. The CDR3 sequence is 14 residues long. The CDR3 bases are TGCGCCAGCAGCACCGGGACAGGGCTCACTGAAGCTTTCTTT. This translates into CASSTGTGLTEAFF. The whole variable domain, filled in from reference TRBV5-1 and TRBJ1-1, reads KAGVTQTPRYLIKTRGQQVTLSCSPISGHRSVSWYQQTPGQGLQFLFEYFSETQRNKGNFPGRFSGRQFSNSRSEMNVSTLELGDSALYLCASSTGTGLTEAFFGQGTRLTVV.

This clonotype was counted many times. This sequence joins TRBV10-3 and TRBJ1-1; tentatively, D is TRBD1 (5 bases). V shed 4 bases and J shed 1 base, with 7 bases lying between them. Germline V gene data show CDR1 as ENHRY and CDR2 as SYGVKD. The CDR3 is 13 amino acids. The CDR3 DNA is TGTGCCATCAGTGGACAGTCGAACACTGAAGCTTTCTTT. It translates to CAISGQSNTEAFF.

This clonotype was counted ten times or more. The chain links TRBV24-1 to TRBJ2-1; possibly TRBD1 for D (6 bases). Germline V gene sequence: CDR1 KGHDR, CDR2 SFDVKD. This CDR3 is built from 14 residues. V was cut by 7 bases and J by 5 bases, with 14 bases left in between. CDR3 sequence: CATRAGARNNEQFF. The CDR3 DNA reads as TGTGCCACCAGGGCAGGGGCGCGAAACAATGAGCAGTTCTTC.

This clonotype was counted ten times or more. The genes are TRBV6-6 and TRBJ2-5, with 12 positions matching TRBD2. V shed 6 bases and J 2 bases; nucleotides not matched to a gene: 7. Germline V gene data show CDR1 as MNHNY and CDR2 as SVGAGI (reference sequence). The CDR3 runs to 16 residues. The CDR3 sequence: CASRPRTSGAQETQYF. CDR3 nucleotides: TGTGCCAGCAGACCAAGGACTAGCGGGGCGCAAGAGACCCAGTACTTC.

This clonotype was recorded many times. CDR3 residues: CASSPLRVSGDVYEQYF. The CDR3 coding sequence is TGTGCCAGCAGTCCCCTCCGGGTTAGCGGGGATGTCTACGAGCAGTACTTC. V usage is TRBV27 and J usage is TRBJ2-7, with 8 bases aligning to TRBD2. The CDR3 length is 17 residues. Germline trimming cut 5 bases from V and 3 bases from J; bases unmatched to any gene: 15. CDR1 is MNHEY, CDR2 SMNVEV, per germline (reference sequence).

This clonotype was seen at least ten times. A junction end diverges from the germline sequence, so it may reflect a read error. CDR3 protein: CASSLAPVSRFYNEPFF. Written as DNA, the CDR3 is TGCGCCAGCAGCTTGGCCCCGGTTAGCCGGTTCTACAATGAGCCGTTCTTC. The genes are TRBV5-1 and TRBJ2-1, with D unclear. The CDR3 length is 17 residues. Germline V CDR1 and CDR2: SGHRS, YFSETQ.

Ten or more counts support this clonotype. This chain uses TRBV12-3 or TRBV12-4 with TRBJ1-6; D remains ambiguous. The V gene lost 3 bases and the J gene lost 0 bases, with 6 bases spanning the gap. CDR3 length: 15 amino acids. The CDR3 loop is CASSFAISYNSPLHF. The DNA of the CDR3 is TGTGCCAGCAGTTTTGCCATCTCCTATAATTCACCCCTCCACTTT.

V and J are TRBV20-1 and TRBJ2-1, with a weak D call TRBD2 (6 bases). The CDR3 is 16 residues long. The germline V and J ends were trimmed by 3 bases and 2 bases, with 17 bases remaining between them. The germline CDR1 and CDR2 sequences are DFQATT and SNEGSKA (reference sequence). The CDR3 region is CSASGLAIVTYNEQFF. DNA of the CDR3: TGCAGTGCTAGCGGGCTAGCGATAGTGACCTACAATGAGCAGTTCTTC.

This clonotype was recorded at least ten times. The chain employs TRBV5-1 and TRBJ1-1; a possible D gene is TRBD1 (6 bases). The CDR3 runs to 15 residues. The V end was cut by 4 bases, the J end by 4 bases, with 17 bases between. CDR1 and CDR2 (germline): SGHRS, YFSETQ. CDR3 DNA: TGCGCCAGCAGCCGGGCGGGGGCCTCGAGCACTGAAGCTTTCTTT. Protein product: CASSRAGASSTEAFF.

In its sample, this clonotype was seen many times. The chain couples TRBV5-7 to TRBJ1-1; the match to TRBD1 covers 11 bases. TRBV5-7 is reported as an ORF; its role is uncertain. This CDR3 region has 16 residues. With V trimmed by 3 bases and J by 2 bases, 6 bases remained unmatched. CDR3 in amino acids: CASSYGTGGTNTEAFF. The CDR3, as DNA: TGTGCCAGCAGCTACGGGACAGGGGGGACAAACACTGAAGCTTTCTTT.

A few counts support this clonotype. V gene TRBV12-3 or TRBV12-4 combines with J gene TRBJ1-5; D ambiguous. V lost 5 bases and J 3 bases, leaving 8 bases between the germline ends. The CDR3 runs to 13 residues. CDR3 in amino acids: CASSQENNQPQHF. CDR3 DNA: TGTGCCAGCAGTCAGGAAAACAATCAGCCCCAGCATTTT.

On this clonotype itself: This may stem from a read error, because a much larger clone lies one nucleotide away. The CDR3 ends on some other residue instead of the conserved phenylalanine or tryptophan, so this is likely a read error. This sequence joins TRBV6-5 and TRBJ2-7; no reliable D call. V was clipped by 8 bases and J by 4 bases, with 12 bases between them. CDR3 length equals 12 residues. The V gene's germline CDR1 is MNHEY and CDR2 SVGAGI. The CDR3 reads CASGRHKYEQYI. DNA for the CDR3: TGTGCCAGCGGAAGACACAAGTACGAGCAGTACATC.